Listed here are 27 T cell receptor beta chains from one sample, sequenced in a study of T-cell reconstitution after alpha-beta-depleted transplantation in children (dated by TCRdb to 2016 to 2017). Here is what the overall study found, with its caveats: The frequencies of hyperexpanded clones fell over the following months, and after one year, T-cell counts and TCRbeta diversity were mostly attributed to newly produced T cells.

Library preparation used PCR. TCRdb shows the sequencer as Illumina HiSeq 2500. TCR library preparation used molecular barcoding, with unique molecular identifiers applied to normalize quantification of the TCRbeta repertoire. Clones were called with MiXCR by TCRdb after fastp trimmed the public reads at Q25, and only in-frame beta chains were retained. Each CDR3 protein appears once, grouped with its most common genes and DNA. Within this sample are around 300,000 distinct CDR3 sequences, with around 7.1% of them counted one time only. Approximately 8.6% of the sample is held by the ten biggest clonotypes. No antigen has been assigned to these receptors. The sample's treatment or condition label, in plain terms: allogeneic hematopoietic cell transplantation with graft depleted of TCRalphabeta T cells and CD19 B cells. Here the sequenced sample was peripheral blood, taken 360 days after TCRalphabeta/CD19-depleted stem cell transplant. Receptor source: a female patient aged 2-15 years who had a stem cell transplant for Fanconi anemia, so the T cells may come from the graft donor.

The J gene is TRBJ2-5, the V gene TRBV3-1; TRBD2 aligns across 16 bases. Germline V gene sequence: CDR1 LGHDT, CDR2 YNNKEL (reference sequence). The CDR3 is 19 residues long. V gave up 0 bases and J gave up 4 bases; unmatched junction bases: 8. The CDR3 bases are TGTGCCAGCAGCCAAGAGGGACTAGCGGGGGGGCGAACTTCAGAGACCCAGTACTTC. As protein: CASSQEGLAGGRTSETQYF.

Many counts were recorded for this clonotype. This rearrangement joins TRBV5-5 to TRBJ1-1, with D perhaps TRBD1 (6 bases). Germline V gene data show CDR1 as SGHKS and CDR2 as YYEKEE (reference sequence). Trimming stripped 4 bases from V and 4 bases from J, with 11 bases between. The CDR3 has 13 amino acids. The CDR3 sequence: CASSNGQSTEAFF. In DNA, the CDR3 is TGTGCCAGCAGCAACGGACAGAGCACTGAAGCTTTCTTT.

This clonotype was counted at least ten times. The rearrangement links TRBV20-1 to TRBJ2-1; D gene uncertain. The CDR3 has 15 amino acids. Trimming left V 5 bases short and J 0 bases short, with 14 bases between. Germline V CDR1 and CDR2: DFQATT, SNEGSKA (reference sequence). CDR3 region: CSAALSDRSYNEQFF. The CDR3 DNA follows: TGCAGTGCTGCTCTATCCGACCGCTCCTACAATGAGCAGTTCTTC.

This clonotype was counted a few times. The chain links TRBV3-1 to TRBJ2-5; no reliable D call. V was shortened by 4 bases and J by 2 bases, with 11 bases between the two germline ends. The CDR3 is made up of 14 amino acids. Per germline, CDR1 LGHDT and CDR2 YNNKEL (reference sequence). This CDR3 reads CASSPLTLQETQYF. In nucleotides, the CDR3 is TGTGCCAGCAGCCCCTTGACTCTTCAAGAGACCCAGTACTTC.

The genes are TRBV6-1 and TRBJ1-1, with D perhaps TRBD1 (5 bases). The CDR3 covers 14 residues. Germline V gene lookup returns CDR1 MNHNS and CDR2 SASEGT. Trimming left V 6 bases short and J 12 bases short, with 23 bases between. For the CDR3, the DNA is TGTGCCAGCAGACCAGGGTCAACCCTCCTAGGTTCTTTCTTT. It translates to CASRPGSTLLGSFF.

This clonotype was recorded many times. The chain recombines TRBV3-1 with TRBJ1-2; the match to TRBD1 covers 7 bases. The CDR3 extends over 15 amino acids. Germline V CDR1 and CDR2: LGHDT, YNNKEL (reference sequence). The V gene end was trimmed by 1 base and the J gene end by 3 bases; junction bases not matched to a gene: 5. DNA of the CDR3: TGTGCCAGCAGCCAAGGGCCAGGGGGTGACTATGGCTACACCTTC. Translated: CASSQGPGGDYGYTF.

V is TRBV6-5 and J is TRBJ2-7; D unresolved. This CDR3 is 14 amino acids long. Trimming stripped 7 bases from V and 0 bases from J, with 13 bases between. Per germline, CDR1 MNHEY and CDR2 SVGAGI. In DNA, the CDR3 is TGTGCCAGCAAGATACAGTTCGACTCCTACGAGCAGTACTTC. This gives the protein CASKIQFDSYEQYF.

This clonotype has a handful of counts. This chain links TRBV14 with TRBJ2-1; D not resolved. CDR1 and CDR2 from the germline V gene are SGHDN and FVKESK. The CDR3 extends over 14 amino acids. V lost 3 bases to trimming and J lost 3 bases, with 9 bases between them. CDR3 amino acids: CASSQKDGYNEQFF. Written as DNA, the CDR3 is TGTGCCAGCAGCCAGAAGGACGGCTACAATGAGCAGTTCTTC.

This clonotype has a count of ten or more. The chain couples TRBV20-1 to TRBJ1-5; D not resolved. V was trimmed by 6 bases and J by 0 bases, leaving 15 bases between them. The CDR3 loop spans 15 amino acids. Germline V lookup: CDR1 DFQATT, CDR2 SNEGSKA (reference sequence). In nucleotides, the CDR3 is TGCAGTGCCCAAGATTTCTACAGTAGCAATCAGCCCCAGCATTTT. Residues: CSAQDFYSSNQPQHF.

This clonotype was counted a few times. This chain links TRBV5-1 with TRBJ2-1, with 11 bases identical to TRBD2. This CDR3 comprises 15 residues. The V segment lost 4 bases and the J segment 3 bases; nucleotides outside the gene matches: 3. Germline V gene lookup returns CDR1 SGHRS and CDR2 YFSETQ. The CDR3 sequence: CASSTGLAGYNEQFF. CDR3 coding DNA: TGCGCCAGCAGCACCGGACTAGCGGGCTACAATGAGCAGTTCTTC. The full variable domain, completed using reference TRBV5-1 and TRBJ2-1, is KAGVTQTPRYLIKTRGQQVTLSCSPISGHRSVSWYQQTPGQGLQFLFEYFSETQRNKGNFPGRFSGRQFSNSRSEMNVSTLELGDSALYLCASSTGLAGYNEQFFGPGTRLTVL.

This clonotype was seen at least ten times. The V and J genes are TRBV7-9 and TRBJ1-2, with D unclear. Looked up from germline, CDR1 is SEHNR and CDR2 is FQNEAQ (reference sequence). V was shortened by 1 base and J by 2 bases, with 11 bases between the two germline ends. This CDR3 has 15 amino acids. CDR3 region: CASSLDVEINYGYTF. DNA of the CDR3: TGTGCCAGCAGCTTAGACGTAGAGATCAACTATGGCTACACCTTC.

This clonotype appeared many times. This sequence joins TRBV15 and TRBJ2-7; TRBD1 aligns across 8 bases. V dropped 3 bases and J dropped 3; count of bases not matched to a gene: 4. Germline CDR1 LNHNV, CDR2 YYDKDF (reference sequence). The CDR3 has 14 amino acids. The chain's CDR3 is CATSSRDRIYEQYF. CDR3 DNA sequence: TGTGCCACCAGCAGCCGGGACAGGATCTACGAGCAGTACTTC.

This clonotype appeared a few times. The chain is built from TRBV20-1 and TRBJ2-7, with TRBD1 matching over 9 bases. Germline V gene sequence: CDR1 DFQATT, CDR2 SNEGSKA (reference sequence). The CDR3 contains 15 residues. The junction had 8 bases not matched to a gene; V was cut back by 0 bases and J by 5 bases. This CDR3 reads CSARDLTGTGNEQYF. DNA for the CDR3: TGCAGTGCTAGAGATTTAACCGGGACAGGGAACGAGCAGTACTTC.

This clonotype was seen only a few times. The V gene is TRBV20-1, the J gene TRBJ1-1; a possible D gene is TRBD1 (6 bases). Germline V gene sequence: CDR1 DFQATT, CDR2 SNEGSKA (reference sequence). Trimming took off 1 base at V and 1 base at J, with 13 bases between the two ends. The length of the CDR3 is 15 residues. The CDR3 nucleotides are TGCAGTGCTAGAGTGGGGGGGGCGGCGAACACTGAAGCTTTCTTT. The encoded protein is CSARVGGAANTEAFF.

The rearrangement uses TRBV4-1 and TRBJ2-2; D is unresolved. Trimming stripped 2 bases from V and 9 bases from J, with 22 bases between. The CDR3 spans 17 residues. Germline V gene lookup returns CDR1 MGHRA and CDR2 YSYEKL. For the CDR3, the DNA is TGCGCCAGCAGCCAAAGTTCGGCATTCATGGGCATCCGGGAGCTGTTTTTT. This encodes CASSQSSAFMGIRELFF.

In its sample, this clonotype was seen many times. This chain uses TRBV12-3 or TRBV12-4 with TRBJ2-1; no firm D call. Trimming shortened V by 2 bases and J by 0 bases, and 5 bases separated the two germline ends. The CDR3 loop spans 14 amino acids. The CDR3, as DNA: TGTGCCAGCAGTTTACATAGCTCCTACAATGAGCAGTTCTTC. It is translated as CASSLHSSYNEQFF.

The sample holds many counts of this clonotype. This chain links TRBV12-3 or TRBV12-4 with TRBJ2-5; 10 bases are a match to TRBD2. The CDR3 is 15 residues long. The V gene end was trimmed by 1 base and the J gene end by 4 bases; junction bases not matched to a gene: 3. This chain's CDR3 is CASSLEASGGETQYF. The CDR3, as DNA: TGTGCCAGCAGTTTAGAGGCTAGCGGGGGAGAGACCCAGTACTTC.

At least ten counts were recorded for this clonotype. The chain couples TRBV29-1 to TRBJ1-5; D unresolved. The V gene's germline CDR1 is SQVTM and CDR2 ANQGSEA. The V end lost 4 bases, the J end lost 5 bases, and 12 bases lay between the germline ends. The CDR3 is made up of 13 amino acids. CDR3 loop: CSVATSDDQPQHF. CDR3 DNA: TGCAGCGTTGCGACCTCAGACGATCAGCCCCAGCATTTT.

This clonotype was seen ten or more times. V and J are TRBV7-2 and TRBJ2-5, with D possibly matching TRBD1 (6 bases). Germline V gives CDR1 SGHTA, CDR2 FQGNSA. V dropped 1 base and J dropped 3 bases, with 12 bases sitting between them. CDR3 size: 15 residues. The CDR3 is CASSLVAGVEETQYF. CDR3 DNA: TGTGCCAGCAGCTTAGTGGCAGGGGTTGAAGAGACCCAGTACTTC.

This clonotype was seen repeatedly, ten times or more. The chain has TRBV6-2 or TRBV6-3 and TRBJ2-3; D unclear. There are 15 residues in the CDR3. Trimming cost V 8 bases and J 5 bases, with 20 bases left between them. The germline V gene encodes CDR1 MNHEY and CDR2 SVGEGT. CDR3 sequence reads: CASEFPVSNRDTQYF. Here the CDR3 DNA reads TGTGCCAGCGAATTTCCGGTCTCGAATCGAGATACGCAGTATTTT.

The chain combines TRBV5-4 with TRBJ2-5; D might be TRBD1 or TRBD2, each matching 6 bases. Trimming stripped 1 base from V and 4 bases from J, with 11 bases between. The germline V gene has CDR1 SGHNT and CDR2 YYREEE (reference sequence). The CDR3 spans 14 residues. CDR3 in amino acids: CASSLRGVRETQYF. In DNA, the CDR3 is TGTGCCAGCAGCTTGAGGGGGGTCAGAGAGACCCAGTACTTC. The full variable domain, rest sourced from reference TRBV5-4 and TRBJ2-5, is ETGVTQSPTHLIKTRGQQVTLRCSSQSGHNTVSWYQQALGQGPQFIFQYYREEENGRGNFPPRFSGLQFPNYSSELNVNALELDDSALYLCASSLRGVRETQYFGPGTRLLVL.

This clonotype was recorded many times. The rearrangement links TRBV5-1 to TRBJ2-5; the match to TRBD1 covers 7 bases. This CDR3 is 15 amino acids long. From germline, CDR1 is SGHRS and CDR2 YFSETQ. J gave up 5 bases and V 3 bases, and 10 bases lay outside the gene matches. CDR3 region: CASSWMTGKEETQYF. DNA of the CDR3: TGCGCCAGCAGCTGGATGACAGGGAAGGAGGAGACCCAGTACTTC.

This clonotype was observed a few times. The chain is built from TRBV6-1 and TRBJ1-2, with unresolved D. The germline CDR1 and CDR2 sequences are MNHNS and SASEGT. This CDR3 region has 13 residues. V lost 5 bases to trimming and J lost 8 bases, with 15 bases between them. DNA of the CDR3: TGTGCCAGCAGTAGAGACGCGGGAGAGGGCTACACCTTC. It encodes CASSRDAGEGYTF.

The chain couples TRBV5-1 to TRBJ1-4, with 7 nucleotides matching TRBD1. Looked up from germline, CDR1 is SGHRS and CDR2 is YFSETQ. This CDR3 region has 17 residues. Germline trimming cut 0 bases from V and 0 bases from J; bases unmatched to any gene: 5. The CDR3 bases are TGCGCCAGCAGCTTGGTTCAGGGGGTCTCAACTAATGAAAAACTGTTTTTT. Translation: CASSLVQGVSTNEKLFF.

The V gene is TRBV28, the J gene TRBJ2-5, with 9 bases matching TRBD2. Germline assignment: CDR1 MDHEN and CDR2 SYDVKM. CDR3 length: 14 amino acids. The J segment lost 5 bases and the V segment lost 7 bases, leaving 8 bases of the junction unmatched. For the CDR3, the DNA is TGTGCCAGCATCTTTAGCGGGAGACAGGAGACCCAGTACTTC. It translates to CASIFSGRQETQYF.

This clonotype appeared a few times. The chain combines TRBV29-1 with TRBJ2-7; TRBD2 matches 10 bases. CDR1 SQVTM and CDR2 ANQGSEA come from the germline V gene. The CDR3 is 15 residues long. The junction had 11 bases not matched to a gene; V was cut back by 6 bases and J by 3 bases. CDR3 region: CSVGPSSGSGYEQYF. The CDR3, as DNA: TGCAGCGTGGGGCCCTCTAGCGGGAGTGGCTACGAGCAGTACTTC.

This clonotype has more than one count but fewer than ten. The chain uses TRBV4-1 and TRBJ2-3, with D hard to call. The V and J ends lost 0 bases and 8 bases respectively, with 18 bases between them. Germline loops: CDR1 MGHRA, CDR2 YSYEKL. The CDR3 contains 16 residues. CDR3 sequence (DNA): TGCGCCAGCAGCCAAGATAATCGGGCTCGTTGGGGTACGCAGTATTTT. Its protein product is CASSQDNRARWGTQYF.